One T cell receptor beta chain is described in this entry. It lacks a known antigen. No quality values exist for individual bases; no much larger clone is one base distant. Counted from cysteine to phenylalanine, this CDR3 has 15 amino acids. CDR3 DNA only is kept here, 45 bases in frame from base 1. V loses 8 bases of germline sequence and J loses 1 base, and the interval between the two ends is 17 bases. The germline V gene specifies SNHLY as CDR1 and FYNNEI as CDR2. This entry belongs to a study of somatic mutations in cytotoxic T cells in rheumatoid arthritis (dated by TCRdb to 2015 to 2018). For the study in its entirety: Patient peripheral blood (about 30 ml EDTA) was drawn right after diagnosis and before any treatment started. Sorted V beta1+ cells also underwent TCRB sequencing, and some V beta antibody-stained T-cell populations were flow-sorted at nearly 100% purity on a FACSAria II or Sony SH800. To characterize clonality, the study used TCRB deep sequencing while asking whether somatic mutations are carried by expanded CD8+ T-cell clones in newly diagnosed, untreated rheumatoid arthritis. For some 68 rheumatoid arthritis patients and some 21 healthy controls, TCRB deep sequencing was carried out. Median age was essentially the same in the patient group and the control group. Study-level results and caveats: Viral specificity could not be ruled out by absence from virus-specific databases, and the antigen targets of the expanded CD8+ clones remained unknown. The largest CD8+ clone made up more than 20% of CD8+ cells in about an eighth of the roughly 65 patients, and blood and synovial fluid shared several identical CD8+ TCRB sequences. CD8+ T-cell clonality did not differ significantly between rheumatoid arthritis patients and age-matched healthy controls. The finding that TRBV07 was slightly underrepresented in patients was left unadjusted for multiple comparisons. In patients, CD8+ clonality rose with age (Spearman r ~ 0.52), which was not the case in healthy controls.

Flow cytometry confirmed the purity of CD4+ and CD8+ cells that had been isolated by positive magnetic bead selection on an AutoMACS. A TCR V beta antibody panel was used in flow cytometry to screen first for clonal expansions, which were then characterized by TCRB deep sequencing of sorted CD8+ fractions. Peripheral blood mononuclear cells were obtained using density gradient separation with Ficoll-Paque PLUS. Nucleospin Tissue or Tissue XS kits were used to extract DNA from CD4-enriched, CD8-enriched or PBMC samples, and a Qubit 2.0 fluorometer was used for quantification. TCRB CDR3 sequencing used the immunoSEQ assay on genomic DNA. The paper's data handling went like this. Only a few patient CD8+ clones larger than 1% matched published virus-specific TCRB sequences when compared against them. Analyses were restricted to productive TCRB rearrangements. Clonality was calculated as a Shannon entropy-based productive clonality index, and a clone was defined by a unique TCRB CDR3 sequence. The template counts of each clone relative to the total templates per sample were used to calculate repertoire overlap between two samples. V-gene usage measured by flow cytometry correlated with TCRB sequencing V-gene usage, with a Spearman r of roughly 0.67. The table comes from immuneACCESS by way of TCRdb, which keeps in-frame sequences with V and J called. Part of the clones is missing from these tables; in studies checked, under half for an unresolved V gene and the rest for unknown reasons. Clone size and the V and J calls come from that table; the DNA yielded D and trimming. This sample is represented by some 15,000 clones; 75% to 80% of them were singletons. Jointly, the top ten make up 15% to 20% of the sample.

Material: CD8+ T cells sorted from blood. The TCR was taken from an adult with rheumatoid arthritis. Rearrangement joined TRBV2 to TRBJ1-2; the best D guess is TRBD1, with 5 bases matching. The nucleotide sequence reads TGTGCCAGCTGGGGGTCAGGGTACCTTAACTATGGCTACACCTTC. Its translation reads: CASWGSGYLNYGYTF.